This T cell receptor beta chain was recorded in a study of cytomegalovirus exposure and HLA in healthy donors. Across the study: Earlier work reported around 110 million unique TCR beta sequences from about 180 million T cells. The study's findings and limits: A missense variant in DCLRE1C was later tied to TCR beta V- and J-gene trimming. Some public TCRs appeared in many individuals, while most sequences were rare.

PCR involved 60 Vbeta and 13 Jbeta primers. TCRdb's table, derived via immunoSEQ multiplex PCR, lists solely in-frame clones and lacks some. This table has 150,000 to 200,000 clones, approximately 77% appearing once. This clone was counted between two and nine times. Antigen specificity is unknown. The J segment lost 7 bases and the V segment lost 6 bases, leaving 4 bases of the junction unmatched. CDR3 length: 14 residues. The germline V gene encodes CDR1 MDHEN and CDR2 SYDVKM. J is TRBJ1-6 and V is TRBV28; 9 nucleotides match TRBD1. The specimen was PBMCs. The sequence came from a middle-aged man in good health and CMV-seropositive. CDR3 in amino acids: CASREGTGNSPLHF. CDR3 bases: TGTGCCAGCAGAGAGGGGACAGGGAATTCACCCCTCCACTTT.